This T cell receptor beta chain was recorded in a study of T cell responses to AZD1222 COVID-19 vaccine. Study outcomes and limitations: Repertoires were collected only later (after the peak T cell response had occurred). Spike-specific TCR breadth and depth were elevated following two AZD1222 doses.

Second-dose timings of about 4 or about 12 weeks were pooled. The repertoire was sequenced with immunoSEQ multiplex PCR; TCRdb's copy has only in-frame clones and lacks some. The sample has around 120,000 clones; about 82% are singletons. For this clone: What it binds is unknown.

The receptor was derived from an adult who received the AZD1222 COVID-19 vaccine. The sample here was peripheral blood, taken 28 days after the second AZD1222 dose.

The CDR3 coding sequence is TGCGCCAGCAGCGCACAATTTCAAGGGGATGCGGGCACTGAAGCTTTCTTT. It yields the protein CASSAQFQGDAGTEAFF. The chain couples TRBV5-1 to TRBJ1-1, with TRBD1 as a possible D gene (5 bases). V was shortened by 4 bases and J by 4 bases, with 23 bases between the two germline ends. The germline V gene has CDR1 SGHRS and CDR2 YFSETQ. This CDR3 spans 17 amino acids. Supplemented by reference TRBV5-1 and TRBJ1-1, the full variable domain reads KAGVTQTPRYLIKTRGQQVTLSCSPISGHRSVSWYQQTPGQGLQFLFEYFSETQRNKGNFPGRFSGRQFSNSRSEMNVSTLELGDSALYLCASSAQFQGDAGTEAFFGQGTRLTVV.